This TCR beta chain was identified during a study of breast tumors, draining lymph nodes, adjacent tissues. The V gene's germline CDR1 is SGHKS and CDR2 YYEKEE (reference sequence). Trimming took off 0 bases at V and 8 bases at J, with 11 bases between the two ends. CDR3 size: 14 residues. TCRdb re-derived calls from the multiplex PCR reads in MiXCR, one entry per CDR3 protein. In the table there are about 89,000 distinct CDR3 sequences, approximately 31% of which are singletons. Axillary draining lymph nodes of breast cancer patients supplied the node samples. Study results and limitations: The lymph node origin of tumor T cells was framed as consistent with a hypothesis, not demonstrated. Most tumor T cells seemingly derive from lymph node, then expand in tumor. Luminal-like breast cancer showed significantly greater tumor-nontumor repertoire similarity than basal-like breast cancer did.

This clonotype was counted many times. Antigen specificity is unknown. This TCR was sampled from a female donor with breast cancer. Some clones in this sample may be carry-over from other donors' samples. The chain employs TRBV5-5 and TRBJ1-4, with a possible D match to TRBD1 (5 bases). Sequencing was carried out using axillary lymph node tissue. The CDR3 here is CASSLEPGVEKLFF. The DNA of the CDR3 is TGTGCCAGCAGCTTGGAGCCGGGGGTCGAAAAACTGTTTTTT.